This TCR beta chain originates from a study of PD-L1 blockade in urothelial cancer. Study at large: T cell content in blood samples showed a median of about 140,000.

The time point is: peripheral blood 6 weeks after treatment start. Broader study findings: Durable-benefit patients expanded tumor-associated blood clones more at 3 weeks.

V lost 3 bases, J lost 4 bases, and 5 bases stayed unmatched. Germline CDR1 LNHDA, CDR2 SQIVND (reference sequence). The CDR3 is 14 residues long. Turning to this clone: The antigen remains undetermined.

The protocol was immunoSEQ multiplex PCR, while the TCRdb copy is restricted to in-frame clones and leaves out a portion. The sample carries 95,000 to 130,000 clones, approximately 90% recorded once. The V gene is TRBV19, the J gene TRBJ2-7, with TRBD1 matching over 8 bases. Sequencing used PBMCs, obtained around atezolizumab (anti-PD-L1) treatment. The TCR was taken from a man aged 60 to 69 with urothelial cancer. Here the CDR3 DNA reads TGTGCCAGTAGTATCCCAGGGGGCGAATACGAGCAGTACTTC. It is translated as CASSIPGGEYEQYF.